These 24 T cell receptor beta chains were all obtained from the same sample, sequenced in a study of cytomegalovirus exposure and HLA in healthy donors. The PCR employed 60 Vbeta primers together with 13 Jbeta primers. The assay was immunoSEQ multiplex PCR, and TCRdb's table has in-frame clones only and misses some. There are about 140,000 clones in the sample; roughly three quarters occur only once, and around 2.9% lies in the top ten. The sequenced sample was PBMCs. All receptors derive from a female donor in good health and CMV-seronegative.

The chain uses TRBV7-2 and TRBJ2-1; 7 bases agree with TRBD1. This CDR3 spans 15 amino acids. The germline V gene encodes CDR1 SGHTA and CDR2 FQGNSA. Trimming removed 5 bases from V and 0 bases from J; junction bases left unmatched: 4. CDR3 protein: CASSGQVSSYNEQFF. CDR3 DNA: TGTGCCAGCAGCGGACAGGTGAGCTCCTACAATGAGCAGTTCTTC.

This clone was found once. The rearrangement uses TRBV9 and TRBJ1-2; perhaps TRBD1 as D (5 bases). The CDR3 is 15 residues long. Germline assignment: CDR1 SGDLS and CDR2 YYNGEE. Trimming shortened V by 0 bases and J by 5 bases, and 14 bases separated the two germline ends. In DNA form, the CDR3 reads TGTGCCAGCAGCGTAGGGAGGGGAGGCCCTTATGGCTACACCTTC. Protein: CASSVGRGGPYGYTF.

This chain uses TRBV6-1 with TRBJ2-7; the match to TRBD1 covers 10 bases. The J segment lost 4 bases and the V segment lost 7 bases, leaving 7 bases of the junction unmatched. Germline CDR1 is MNHNS and CDR2 is SASEGT. This CDR3 has 14 amino acids. CDR3 nucleotides: TGTGCCAGCACCCGGGACAGGGGCTTGTACGAGCAGTACTTC. It is translated as CASTRDRGLYEQYF.

This clone was seen a few times. The gene calls are TRBV2 and TRBJ1-1, with 10 bases lining up with TRBD1. Germline V gene sequence: CDR1 SNHLY, CDR2 FYNNEI. With 1 base clipped from V and 4 bases from J, the junction kept 0 bases outside the gene matches. This CDR3 spans 14 amino acids. CDR3 sequence: CASSEGTGGTEAFF. For the CDR3, the DNA is TGTGCCAGCAGTGAAGGGACAGGGGGCACTGAAGCTTTCTTT. Full variable domain (missing parts from reference TRBV2 and TRBJ1-1): EPEVTQTPSHQVTQMGQEVILRCVPISNHLYFYWYRQILGQKVEFLVSFYNNEISEKSEIFDDQFSVERPDGSNFTLKIRSTKLEDSAMYFCASSEGTGGTEAFFGQGTRLTVV.

The CDR3 loop is CASSPKGTSGRARTDTQYF. For the CDR3, the DNA is TGTGCCAGTTCACCTAAAGGGACTAGCGGGAGGGCTCGCACAGATACGCAGTATTTT. V is TRBV28 and J is TRBJ2-3; 16 nucleotides agree with TRBD2. The CDR3 is made up of 19 amino acids. The germline gives CDR1 MDHEN, CDR2 SYDVKM. V lost 9 bases, J lost 1 base, and 13 bases stayed unmatched.

In its sample, this clone was seen a few times. The chain is built from TRBV30 and TRBJ2-7; tentative D call: TRBD1 (6 bases). CDR1 is GTSNPN and CDR2 is SVGIG in the germline V gene (reference sequence). Trimming removed 2 bases at V and 7 bases at J, with 15 bases between. CDR3 length: 13 amino acids. The CDR3 here is CAWSRVGGREQYF. The CDR3 bases are TGTGCCTGGAGTCGGGTAGGGGGTCGAGAGCAGTACTTC.

The chain combines TRBV28 with TRBJ2-3, with TRBD2 matching 9 bases. Losses at the gene ends were 4 bases for V and 4 bases for J; bases not matched to a gene: 12. CDR3 length: 17 residues. Germline-derived CDR1 and CDR2 are MDHEN and SYDVKM. The DNA of the CDR3 is TGTGCCAGCAGTTCCGGGACTAGCCCTTTCCGGCCAGATACGCAGTATTTT. This encodes CASSSGTSPFRPDTQYF.

The chain is built from TRBV10-3 and TRBJ1-4, with 10 bases lining up with TRBD1. Germline CDR1 ENHRY, CDR2 SYGVKD. The V and J ends lost 8 bases and 7 bases, in that order; junction bases with no gene match: 10. The CDR3 spans 15 residues. In DNA form, the CDR3 reads TGTGCCATCTGCCGCCGACAGGGGGCGAGTGAAAAACTGTTTTTT. It is translated as CAICRRQGASEKLFF.

This chain joins TRBV4-2 and TRBJ1-2; D possibly corresponds to TRBD1 (6 bases). The V and J ends lost 3 bases and 2 bases respectively, with 10 bases between them. There are 14 residues in the CDR3. Germline V CDR1 and CDR2: LGHNA, YNFKEQ. The CDR3 is CASSQETGNYGYTF. Written as DNA, the CDR3 is TGTGCCAGCAGCCAGGAAACAGGGAACTATGGCTACACCTTC.

The chain joins TRBV13 to TRBJ1-1, with D tentatively TRBD1 (5 bases). Trimming took 5 bases from V and 0 from J, leaving 10 bases between them. The CDR3 totals 14 residues. The V gene's germline CDR1 is PRHDT and CDR2 FYEKMQ (reference sequence). For the CDR3, the DNA is TGTGCCAGCAGCCACGACAGAATGAACACTGAAGCTTTCTTT. It is translated as CASSHDRMNTEAFF.

The chain uses TRBV21-1 and TRBJ1-3; the table assigns TRBD1, which was not confirmed against the DNA. TRBV21-1 is labeled a pseudogene. The CDR3 is 17 residues long. CDR3 nucleotide sequence: TGTGCCAGCAGCAAAGAGGGGCGGCCAATTGCTGGAAACACCATATATTTT. Encoded protein: CASSKEGRPIAGNTIYF.

This clone was found a few times. The chain carries TRBV9 and TRBJ2-1; 8 bases line up with TRBD2. V shed 2 bases, J shed 6 bases, and the junction held 10 bases outside the gene matches. This CDR3 is built from 16 residues. Germline lookup yields CDR1 SGDLS and CDR2 YYNGEE. The CDR3 loop is CASSVATGLVSNEQFF. The CDR3 nucleotides are TGTGCCAGCAGCGTTGCCACGGGACTAGTTAGCAATGAGCAGTTCTTC.

The CDR3 loop reads CASRGTSGGENEQFF. As DNA, the CDR3 is TGCGCCAGCAGAGGGACTAGCGGGGGAGAAAATGAGCAGTTCTTC. The V gene is TRBV5-1, the J gene TRBJ2-1, with 14 nucleotides matching TRBD2. This CDR3 is built from 15 residues. V lost 5 bases, J lost 7 bases, and 5 bases stayed unmatched. The germline CDR1 and CDR2 sequences are SGHRS and YFSETQ.

The chain has TRBV19 and TRBJ1-5; 8 bases match TRBD1. Germline V gene data show CDR1 as LNHDA and CDR2 as SQIVND (reference sequence). This CDR3 is built from 17 residues. V was pared by 1 base and J by 7 bases, with 12 bases of the junction left unmatched. CDR3 residues: CASSIGTGFGFGQPQHF. The CDR3 DNA reads as TGTGCCAGTAGTATAGGGACAGGGTTCGGCTTTGGGCAGCCCCAGCATTTT.

The CDR3 spells CASSYGNRGLDTGELFF. The CDR3, as DNA: TGTGCCAGCAGCTACGGCAATAGGGGGCTCGACACCGGGGAGCTGTTTTTT. V is TRBV11-2 and J is TRBJ2-2; TRBD1 matches 7 bases. CDR1 and CDR2 from the germline V gene are SGHAT and FQNNGV. CDR3 length: 17 residues. V shed 4 bases, J shed 3 bases, and the junction held 11 bases outside the gene matches.

The V call is TRBV2, the J call TRBJ2-3; 8 bases match TRBD2. Germline-derived CDR1 and CDR2 are SNHLY and FYNNEI. Trimming removed 6 bases from V and 6 bases from J; junction bases left unmatched: 11. The CDR3 length is 15 residues. DNA of the CDR3: TGTGCCAGCAGCCTGCTGGCGGGGGGTTTTGATACGCAGTATTTT. Amino acids: CASSLLAGGFDTQYF.

Comments on this clone: This specimen includes other DNA sequences encoding the same CDR3. This chain uses TRBV5-4 with TRBJ1-1; D gene uncertain. The CDR3 consists of 13 residues. Germline CDR1 reads SGHNT; CDR2 reads YYREEE (reference sequence). The germline V and J ends were trimmed by 0 bases and 5 bases, with 8 bases remaining between them. The CDR3 DNA reads TGTGCCAGCAGCTTGGTCGGCAGGACTGAAGCTTTCTTT. It yields the protein CASSLVGRTEAFF.

The chain is built from TRBV7-6 and TRBJ2-2, with D possibly TRBD1 on 5 matching bases. V lost 1 base and J lost 0, with 15 bases in between. Germline V gene sequence: CDR1 SGHVS, CDR2 FNYEAQ. This CDR3 contains 18 residues. The chain's CDR3 is CASSLGVGQSANTGELFF. The CDR3 DNA is TGTGCCAGCAGCTTAGGGGTGGGGCAGTCCGCGAACACCGGGGAGCTGTTTTTT.

The rearrangement links TRBV5-8 to TRBJ2-5, with D unresolved. TRBJ2-7 explains the end of the DNA better; the J call may be wrong. CDR1 SGHTS and CDR2 YDEGEE come from the germline V gene. The CDR3 contains 15 residues. CDR3 amino acids: CASSLDPLLTYEQYF. Here the CDR3 DNA reads TGTGCCAGCAGCTTGGACCCCCTTCTCACCTACGAGCAGTACTTC.

The J gene is TRBJ1-1, the V gene TRBV7-2; a weak D match, TRBD1 (5 bases). This CDR3 has 14 residues. Germline-derived CDR1 and CDR2 are SGHTA and FQGNSA. V lost 5 bases to trimming and J lost 4 bases, with 14 bases between them. The CDR3 region is CASSLPAGVTEAFF. The DNA of the CDR3 is TGTGCCAGCAGCCTCCCCGCGGGGGTCACTGAAGCTTTCTTT.

The chain couples TRBV9 to TRBJ2-1; D is unclear. This CDR3 is built from 15 residues. V was cut by 3 bases and J by 2 bases, with 12 bases left in between. Per germline, CDR1 SGDLS and CDR2 YYNGEE. CDR3 nucleotides: TGTGCCAGCAGCGGGAATAGCCGGCCCTACAATGAGCAGTTCTTC. Protein: CASSGNSRPYNEQFF.

This clone appeared once. Here the CDR3 reads CASSYSSRGREKLFF. CDR3 DNA sequence: TGTGCCAGCAGTTACTCGAGCAGGGGGCGGGAAAAACTGTTTTTT. This sequence joins TRBV6-5 and TRBJ1-4, with 8 bases that match TRBD1. Germline V gene sequence: CDR1 MNHEY, CDR2 SVGAGI. The trim removed 0 bases at V and 8 bases at J, leaving 5 bases unmatched. The CDR3 is 15 amino acids.

J is TRBJ2-7 and V is TRBV7-8; 11 bases are a match to TRBD2. CDR1 and CDR2 (germline): SGHVS, FQNEAQ. The CDR3 loop spans 15 amino acids. The V gene end was trimmed by 0 bases and the J gene end by 3 bases; junction bases not matched to a gene: 1. The CDR3 here is CASSLATSGSYEQYF. The CDR3 DNA reads as TGTGCCAGCAGCTTAGCCACTAGCGGGAGCTACGAGCAGTACTTC.

This chain links TRBV25-1 with TRBJ2-1; perhaps TRBD2 as D (6 bases). Trimming left V 0 bases short and J 6 bases short, with 12 bases between. The germline V gene encodes CDR1 MGHDK and CDR2 SYGVNS. CDR3 length equals 15 residues. The CDR3 DNA follows: TGTGCCAGCAGTGAATATGCGGGACCGGGCAATGAGCAGTTCTTC. Its translation is CASSEYAGPGNEQFF.